A selection of T cell receptor beta chains follows, all from one sample in a study of tumor-infiltrating lymphocytes in localized non-small cell lung cancer. Some clones are missing from TCRdb's copy, which holds only in-frame ones; the method was immunoSEQ multiplex PCR. The sample yields approximately 17,000 clones, 73% seen once. The specimen sequenced was lung tumor tissue. The receptors stem from a human donor with non-small cell lung cancer. The CDR3 runs from the conserved cysteine through the conserved F or W. D genes are given only for firm matches. Only some rows state a clone size, as once, few, many or a class for expanded clones.

j_gene | v_gene | d_gene | abundance | CDR3nt | CDR3aa
TRBJ1-4 | TRBV7-9 | . | . | TGTGCCAGCAGCTTACCCCGGGGTAAAAATGAAAAACTGTTTTTT | CASSLPRGKNEKLFF
TRBJ2-2 | TRBV15 | . | . | TGTGCCACCTATACAGGGTTCGGTACCGGGGAGCTGTTTTTT | CATYTGFGTGELFF
TRBJ2-1 | TRBV30 | TRBD2 | . | TGTGCCTGGAGTTCTAAGCGGGGGTACAATGAGCAGTTCTTC | CAWSSKRGYNEQFF
TRBJ2-1 | TRBV7-3 | . | . | TGTGCCAGCAGCACGGGGGGCGGCCCCTACAATGAGCAGTTCTTC | CASSTGGGPYNEQFF
TRBJ1-1 | TRBV10-1 | . | few | TGCGCCAGCAGAGGACACGAGAACACTGAAGCTTTCTTT | CASRGHENTEAFF
TRBJ2-7 | TRBV18 | TRBD2 | . | TGTGCCAGCTCACCACCTACTAGCGGGGGGACAAAATCCTACGAGCAGTACTTC | CASSPPTSGGTKSYEQYF
TRBJ2-5 | TRBV28 | . | . | TGTGCCACCAGGAGCCAAGAGACCCAGTACTTC | CATRSQETQYF
TRBJ2-3 | TRBV14 | . | . | TGTGCCAGCAGTCCGCTTTCGAAGGGGGCAGATACGCAGTATTTT | CASSPLSKGADTQYF
TRBJ2-7 | TRBV29-1 | TRBD1 | . | TGCAGCGGAGGACAGGGCTACGAGCAGTACTTC | CSGGQGYEQYF
TRBJ2-3 | TRBV11-2 | TRBD2 | . | TGTGCCAGCAGCTTAATGACGGGGGGGCCAGATACGCAGTATTTT | CASSLMTGGPDTQYF
TRBJ1-1 | TRBV29-1 | TRBD1 | . | TGCAGCGTGTGGGGTAGGGACAGACACACTGAAGCTTTCTTT | CSVWGRDRHTEAFF
TRBJ2-2 | TRBV18 | . | . | TGTGCCAGCTCACGCCTGGGGGCCGGGAAGCTGTTTTTT | CASSRLGAGKLFF
TRBJ2-7 | TRBV11-2 | TRBD1 | . | TGTGCCAGCAGCTTAGACTTTGGGACAGACGACGAGCAGTACTTC | CASSLDFGTDDEQYF
TRBJ2-1 | TRBV4-2 | TRBD2 | . | TGTGCCAGCAGCCAAGTTGCGGCTAGCGGGGGGCACTACAATGAGCAGTTCTTC | CASSQVAASGGHYNEQFF
TRBJ2-3 | TRBV7-9 | TRBD2 | few | TGTGCCAGCAGTCTAGCGGGGGGGGGAGATACGCAGTATTTT | CASSLAGGGDTQYF
TRBJ2-7 | TRBV11-2 | . | . | TGTGCCAGCAGTACCCAGGGTTACGAGCAGTACTTC | CASSTQGYEQYF
TRBJ1-1 | TRBV5-4 | . | . | TGTGCCAGCAGCCCACGAACAGGGATCGCTGAAGCTTTCTTT | CASSPRTGIAEAFF
TRBJ2-2 | TRBV19 | . | . | TGTGCCAGTAGTATAGAGACAGAGGACACCGGGGAGCTGTTTTTT | CASSIETEDTGELFF
TRBJ1-4 | TRBV5-1 | TRBD1 | . | TGCGCCAGCAGCCTACGACCGGGACAGACTAATGAAAAACTGTTTTTT | CASSLRPGQTNEKLFF
TRBJ1-2 | TRBV25-1 | TRBD1 | . | TGTGCCAGCTCGGGACAGGTTTATGGCTACACCTTC | CASSGQVYGYTF
TRBJ2-7 | TRBV18 | . | . | TGTGCCAGCTCACCAATTTATACCAGGGCGGAGGGGTCTACGGAGCAGTACTTC | CASSPIYTRAEGSTEQYF
TRBJ2-5 | TRBV7-3 | . | . | TGTGCCAGCAGCTTATTTCTGGGTTCCCGAGAGACCCAGTACTTC | CASSLFLGSRETQYF
TRBJ1-1 | TRBV6-5 | . | . | TGTGCCAGCAGTTACAACATGAACACTGAAGCTTTCTTT | CASSYNMNTEAFF
TRBJ2-7 | TRBV19 | . | few | TGTGCCAGTAGTACACAGCGGGAGCAGTACTTC | CASSTQREQYF
TRBJ2-7 | TRBV7-9 | . | . | TGTGCCAGCAGCTTAGTGCCCTACGAGCAGTACTTC | CASSLVPYEQYF
TRBJ2-2 | TRBV5-1 | . | few | TGCGCCAGCAGCCAGGACGGAAGGAACACCGGGGAGCTGTTTTTT | CASSQDGRNTGELFF
TRBJ2-7 | TRBV7-8 | TRBD1 | . | TGTGCCAGCAGCCCCGGGACAGGGGGCTACGAGCAGTACTTC | CASSPGTGGYEQYF
TRBJ2-1 | TRBV6-6 | TRBD2 | . | TGTGCCAGCAGTCTCGGGACTAGCGGGAGTCATGAGCAGTTCTTC | CASSLGTSGSHEQFF
TRBJ1-3 | TRBV10-3 | . | . | TGTGCCTCGGAGACCGTTAGCTCTGGAAACACCATATATTTT | CASETVSSGNTIYF
TRBJ2-3 | TRBV6-4 | . | . | TGTGCCAGCAGTGTTGGCAGCACAGATACGCAGTATTTT | CASSVGSTDTQYF
TRBJ2-2 | TRBV5-1 | TRBD2 | once | TGCGCCAGCAGCTTGCTAGCGGGGCTTAACACCGGGGAGCTGTTTTTT | CASSLLAGLNTGELFF
TRBJ1-2 | TRBV30 | . | . | TGTGCCTGGGGTTCCGGGACCCTCTGGGGCTACACCTTC | CAWGSGTLWGYTF
TRBJ2-4 | TRBV4-2 | TRBD2 | . | TGTGCCAGCAGCAAGGGACTAGCGACGCCAAACATTCAGTACTTC | CASSKGLATPNIQYF
TRBJ1-3 | TRBV4-1 | . | . | TGCGCCAGCAGCCCTCTAGGGGCTGGAAACACCATATATTTT | CASSPLGAGNTIYF
TRBJ2-3 | TRBV27 | TRBD1 | . | TGTGCCAGCACCTCCGGGACAGCGCTGACAGATACGCAGTATTTT | CASTSGTALTDTQYF
TRBJ2-7 | TRBV5-4 | TRBD2 | . | TGTGCCAGCAGCTTGGGGCAAGCGGGGGTTTCCTACGAGCAGTACTTC | CASSLGQAGVSYEQYF
TRBJ2-1 | TRBV14 | . | . | TGTGCCAGCAGCCAAGAGTTCCTAGCCCTCCGGCATGAGCAGTTCTTC | CASSQEFLALRHEQFF
TRBJ1-3 | TRBV11-2 | . | . | TGTGCCAGCAGCTTAAACGGTGCGACCATATATTTT | CASSLNGATIYF
TRBJ2-1 | TRBV25-1 | . | . | TGTGCCAGCAGGGGTAGCGCCCACAATGAGCAGTTCTTC | CASRGSAHNEQFF
TRBJ2-5 | TRBV7-2 | . | . | TGTGCCAGCAGCCGTAACAGGCAAGAGACCCAGTACTTC | CASSRNRQETQYF
TRBJ2-5 | TRBV4-1 | TRBD2 | . | TGCGCCAGCAGCCAAGGTCTAGCGGGAGGTGAGGGAGAGACCCAGTACTTC | CASSQGLAGGEGETQYF
TRBJ1-2 | TRBV18 | TRBD1 | once | TGTGCCAGCTCACAGATGGGACAGGGGGCTAATGGCTACACCTTC | CASSQMGQGANGYTF
TRBJ1-2 | TRBV19 | . | . | TGTGCCAGTAGTATAGCGGGACACCCTTTAGCCTACACCTTC | CASSIAGHPLAYTF
TRBJ1-2 | TRBV15 | . | . | TGTGCCACCAGCAGAGTCAAGGACAGCTATGGCTACACCTTC | CATSRVKDSYGYTF
TRBJ2-2 | TRBV5-4 | . | . | TGTGCCAGCAGCGAACAGGGAGGCACCGGGGAGCTGTTTTTT | CASSEQGGTGELFF
TRBJ2-5 | TRBV5-1 | TRBD1 | . | TGCGCCACCACCCGGAGACAGGGGGGAGGAGAGACCCAGTACTTC | CATTRRQGGGETQYF
TRBJ2-7 | TRBV30 | . | once | TGTGCCTGGGACCGCGGGCTTTCCTACGAGCAGTACTTC | CAWDRGLSYEQYF
TRBJ2-5 | TRBV5-4 | TRBD2 | . | TGTGCCAGCAGCTTGGATAGTAGCGGGAGAGAGACCCAGTACTTC | CASSLDSSGRETQYF
TRBJ1-1 | TRBV9 | TRBD1 | . | TGTGCCAGCAGCCCAGGGGGGGCCCTTCAGACTGAAGCTTTCTTT | CASSPGGALQTEAFF
TRBJ1-3 | TRBV18 | TRBD1 | . | TGTGCCAGCTCACTGGACAGGGCTGGAAACACCATATATTTT | CASSLDRAGNTIYF
TRBJ2-1 | TRBV30 | . | . | TGTGCCTGGACCCTCGGGGCAGCGTCCTACAATGAGCAGTTCTTC | CAWTLGAASYNEQFF
TRBJ1-3 | TRBV29-1 | . | . | TGCAGCGCCGCGGAAGCAAACACCATATATTTT | CSAAEANTIYF
TRBJ2-3 | TRBV11-3 | . | few | TGTGCCAGCAGCTTAGGCTCTCGGACGAGCCAAGAGGGGGATACGCAGTATTTT | CASSLGSRTSQEGDTQYF
TRBJ1-1 | TRBV6-5 | TRBD1 | . | TGTGCCAGCAGTTACGGACAGGGGGGAGCTTTCTTT | CASSYGQGGAFF
TRBJ1-5 | TRBV19 | . | . | TGTGCCAGTAGGTTGGGGCAGGGTCAGCCCCAGCATTTT | CASRLGQGQPQHF